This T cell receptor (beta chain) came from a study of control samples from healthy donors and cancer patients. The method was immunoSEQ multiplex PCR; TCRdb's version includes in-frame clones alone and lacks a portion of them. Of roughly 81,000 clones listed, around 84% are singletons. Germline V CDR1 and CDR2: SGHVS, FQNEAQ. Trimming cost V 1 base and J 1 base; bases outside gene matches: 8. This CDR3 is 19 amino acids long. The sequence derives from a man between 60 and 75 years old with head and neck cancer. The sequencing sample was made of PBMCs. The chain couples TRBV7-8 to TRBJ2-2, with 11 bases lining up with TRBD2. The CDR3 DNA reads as TGTGCCAGCAGCTTAGAACCCCCCCTAGCGGGAGGGAACACCGGGGAGCTGTTTTTT. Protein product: CASSLEPPLAGGNTGELFF.